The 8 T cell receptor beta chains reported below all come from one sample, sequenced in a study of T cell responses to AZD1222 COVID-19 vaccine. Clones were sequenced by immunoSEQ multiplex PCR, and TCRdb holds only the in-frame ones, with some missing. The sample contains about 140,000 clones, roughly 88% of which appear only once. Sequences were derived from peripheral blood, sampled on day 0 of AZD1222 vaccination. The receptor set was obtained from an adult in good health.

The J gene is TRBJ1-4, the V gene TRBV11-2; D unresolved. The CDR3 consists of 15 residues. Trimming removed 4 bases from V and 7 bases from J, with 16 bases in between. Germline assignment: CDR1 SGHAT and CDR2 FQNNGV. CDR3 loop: CASSSSGTRGEKLFF. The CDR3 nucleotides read TGTGCCAGCAGCTCTAGTGGCACACGGGGTGAAAAACTGTTTTTT.

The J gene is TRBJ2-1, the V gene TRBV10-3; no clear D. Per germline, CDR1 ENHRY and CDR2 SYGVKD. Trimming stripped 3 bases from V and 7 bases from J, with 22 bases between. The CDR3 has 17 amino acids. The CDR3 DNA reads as TGTGCCATCAGTGAAAAAGGCTTCGAGGTATCCCCGAATGAGCAGTTCTTC. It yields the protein CAISEKGFEVSPNEQFF.

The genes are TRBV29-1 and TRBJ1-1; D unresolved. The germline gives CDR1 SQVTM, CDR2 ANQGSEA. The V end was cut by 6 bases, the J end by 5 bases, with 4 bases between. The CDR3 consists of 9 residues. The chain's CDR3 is CSVGTEAFF. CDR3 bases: TGCAGCGTGGGGACTGAAGCTTTCTTT. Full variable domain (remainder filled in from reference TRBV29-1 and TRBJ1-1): SAVISQKPSRDICQRGTSLTIQCQVDSQVTMMFWYRQQPGQSLTLIATANQGSEATYESGFVIDKFPISRPNLTFSTLTVSNMSPEDSSIYLCSVGTEAFFGQGTRLTVV.

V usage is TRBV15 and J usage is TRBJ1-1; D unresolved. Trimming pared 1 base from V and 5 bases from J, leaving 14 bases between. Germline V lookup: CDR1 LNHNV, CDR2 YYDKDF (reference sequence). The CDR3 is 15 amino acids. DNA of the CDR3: TGTGCCACCAGCAGAGGATCGGGGTCGGCAACTGAAGCTTTCTTT. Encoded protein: CATSRGSGSATEAFF.

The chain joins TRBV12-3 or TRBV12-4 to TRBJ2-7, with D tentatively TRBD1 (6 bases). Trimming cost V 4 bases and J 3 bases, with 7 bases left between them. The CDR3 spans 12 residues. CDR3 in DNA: TGTGCCAGCAGTTGGGGACACTACGAGCAGTACTTC. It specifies CASSWGHYEQYF.

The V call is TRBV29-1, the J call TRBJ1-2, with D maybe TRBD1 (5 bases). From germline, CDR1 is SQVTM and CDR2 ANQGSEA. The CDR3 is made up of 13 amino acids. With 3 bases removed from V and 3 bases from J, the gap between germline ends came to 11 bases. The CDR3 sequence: CSVDDSHDYGYTF. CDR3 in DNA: TGCAGCGTTGACGACAGCCATGACTATGGCTACACCTTC.

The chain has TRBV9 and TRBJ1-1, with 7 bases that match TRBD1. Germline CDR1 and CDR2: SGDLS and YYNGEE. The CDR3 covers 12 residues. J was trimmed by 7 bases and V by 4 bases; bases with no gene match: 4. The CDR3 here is CASSPGTVEAFF. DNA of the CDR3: TGTGCCAGCAGCCCCGGGACAGTTGAAGCTTTCTTT. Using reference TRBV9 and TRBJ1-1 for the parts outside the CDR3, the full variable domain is DSGVTQTPKHLITATGQRVTLRCSPRSGDLSVYWYQQSLDQGLQFLIQYYNGEERAKGNILERFSAQQFPDLHSELNLSSLELGDSALYFCASSPGTVEAFFGQGTRLTVV.

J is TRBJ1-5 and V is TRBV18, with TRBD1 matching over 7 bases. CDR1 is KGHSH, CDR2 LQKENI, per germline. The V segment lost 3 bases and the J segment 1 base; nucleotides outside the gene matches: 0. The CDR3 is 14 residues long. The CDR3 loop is CASSPGQSNQPQHF. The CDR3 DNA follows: TGTGCCAGCTCACCGGGACAGAGCAATCAGCCCCAGCATTTT.